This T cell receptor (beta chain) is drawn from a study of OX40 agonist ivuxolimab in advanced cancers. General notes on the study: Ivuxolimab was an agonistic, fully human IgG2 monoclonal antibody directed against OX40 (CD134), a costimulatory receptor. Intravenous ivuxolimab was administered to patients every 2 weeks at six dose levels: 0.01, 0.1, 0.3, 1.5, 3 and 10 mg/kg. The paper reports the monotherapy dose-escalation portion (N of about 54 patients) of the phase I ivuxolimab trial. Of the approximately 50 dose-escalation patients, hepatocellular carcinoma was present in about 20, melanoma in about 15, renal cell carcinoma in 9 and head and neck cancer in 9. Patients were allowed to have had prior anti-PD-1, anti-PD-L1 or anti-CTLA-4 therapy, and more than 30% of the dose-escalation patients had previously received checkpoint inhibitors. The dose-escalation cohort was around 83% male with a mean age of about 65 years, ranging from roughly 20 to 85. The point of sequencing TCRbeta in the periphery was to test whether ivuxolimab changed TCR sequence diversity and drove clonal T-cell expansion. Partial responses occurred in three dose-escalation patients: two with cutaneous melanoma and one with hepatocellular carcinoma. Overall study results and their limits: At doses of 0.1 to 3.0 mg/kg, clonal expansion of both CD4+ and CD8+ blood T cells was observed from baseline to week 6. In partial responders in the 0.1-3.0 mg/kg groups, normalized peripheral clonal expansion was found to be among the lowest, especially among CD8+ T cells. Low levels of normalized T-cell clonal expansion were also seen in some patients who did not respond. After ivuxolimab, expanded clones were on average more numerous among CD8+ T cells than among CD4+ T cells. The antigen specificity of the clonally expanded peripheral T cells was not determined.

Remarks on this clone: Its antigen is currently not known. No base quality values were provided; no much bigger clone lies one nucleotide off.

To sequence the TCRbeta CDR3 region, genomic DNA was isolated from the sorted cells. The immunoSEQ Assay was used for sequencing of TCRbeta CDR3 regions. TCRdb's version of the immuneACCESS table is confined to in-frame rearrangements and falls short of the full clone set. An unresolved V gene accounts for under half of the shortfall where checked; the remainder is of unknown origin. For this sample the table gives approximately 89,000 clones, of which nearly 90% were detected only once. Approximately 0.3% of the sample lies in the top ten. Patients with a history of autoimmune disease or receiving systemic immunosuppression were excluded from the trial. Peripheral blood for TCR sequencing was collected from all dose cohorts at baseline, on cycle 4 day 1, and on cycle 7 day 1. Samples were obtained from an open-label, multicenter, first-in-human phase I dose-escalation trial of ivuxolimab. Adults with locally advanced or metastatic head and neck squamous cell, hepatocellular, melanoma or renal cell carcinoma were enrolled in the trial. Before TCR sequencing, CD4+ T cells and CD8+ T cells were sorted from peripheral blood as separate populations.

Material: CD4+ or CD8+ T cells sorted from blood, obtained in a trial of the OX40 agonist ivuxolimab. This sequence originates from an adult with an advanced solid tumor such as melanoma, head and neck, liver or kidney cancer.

Here is the DNA: TGTGCCAGCAGCAAAGTAGACAGATCTCCCCTGGAAGCTTTCTTT. This translates into CASSKVDRSPLEAFF. Recombination connected TRBV21-1 to TRBJ1-1; the listed D gene, TRBD1, was not tested against the DNA. TRBV21-1 represents a pseudogene. The CDR3 sequence holds 15 residues, the cysteine and phenylalanine included. Only CDR3 DNA remains: 45 bases, in frame from the first base.